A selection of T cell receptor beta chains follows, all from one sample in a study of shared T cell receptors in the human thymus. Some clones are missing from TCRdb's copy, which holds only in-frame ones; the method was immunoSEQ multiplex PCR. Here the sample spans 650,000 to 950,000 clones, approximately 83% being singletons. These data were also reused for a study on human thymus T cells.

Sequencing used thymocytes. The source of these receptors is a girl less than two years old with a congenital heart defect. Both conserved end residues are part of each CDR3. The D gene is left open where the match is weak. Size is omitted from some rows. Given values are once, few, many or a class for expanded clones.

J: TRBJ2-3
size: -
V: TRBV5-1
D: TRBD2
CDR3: CASEISGGTDTQYF
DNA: TGCGCCAGCGAAATCAGCGGGGGCACAGATACGCAGTATTTT

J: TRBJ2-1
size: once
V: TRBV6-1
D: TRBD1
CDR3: CASSEDRNNEQFF
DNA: TGTGCCAGCAGTGAGGACAGGAACAATGAGCAGTTCTTC

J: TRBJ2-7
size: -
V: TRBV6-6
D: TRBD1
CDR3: CASSYRDRVFSYEQYF
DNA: TGTGCCAGCAGTTACCGGGACAGGGTTTTCTCCTACGAGCAGTACTTC

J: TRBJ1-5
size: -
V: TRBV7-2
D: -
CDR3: CASRPTDQPQHF
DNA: TGTGCCAGCAGGCCGACAGATCAGCCCCAGCATTTT

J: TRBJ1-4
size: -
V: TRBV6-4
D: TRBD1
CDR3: CAADRVGRTREKLFF
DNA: TGTGCCGCCGACAGGGTTGGTAGAACCCGTGAAAAACTGTTTTTT

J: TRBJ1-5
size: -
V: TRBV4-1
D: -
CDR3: CASSPQAAGGKPQHF
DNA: TGCGCCAGCAGCCCGCAAGCGGCGGGAGGGAAGCCCCAGCATTTT

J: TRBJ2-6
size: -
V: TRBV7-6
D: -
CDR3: CASSLDGGANVLTF
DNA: TGTGCCAGCAGCTTAGACGGTGGGGCCAACGTCCTGACTTTC

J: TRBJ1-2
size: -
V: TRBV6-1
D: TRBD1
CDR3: CASSGQTGEGYGYTF
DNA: TGTGCCAGCAGTGGACAGACAGGGGAGGGCTATGGCTACACCTTC

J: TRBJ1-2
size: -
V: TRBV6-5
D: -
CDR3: CASSRSWGWGYTF
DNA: TGTGCCAGCAGTCGTTCCTGGGGCTGGGGCTACACCTTC

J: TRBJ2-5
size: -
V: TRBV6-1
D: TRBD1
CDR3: CASSKDREETQYF
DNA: TGTGCCAGCAGTAAGGACAGGGAAGAGACCCAGTACTTC